Each of the 17 T cell receptor beta chains below was sequenced from the same sample in a study of cytomegalovirus exposure and HLA in healthy donors. The PCR used 60 Vbeta and 13 Jbeta primers. Measured with immunoSEQ multiplex PCR; TCRdb has only the in-frame clones, and not every one. The table includes about 200,000 clones, about 90% detected once. The sequencing input was PBMCs. The source of these receptors is a boy aged 2-9 years in good health and CMV-seronegative.

This clone was seen a handful of times. The rearrangement joins TRBV7-3 to TRBJ1-2; 10 bases match TRBD1. V shed 5 bases and J 8 bases; nucleotides not matched to a gene: 2. The CDR3 consists of 12 residues. Germline CDR1 and CDR2: SGHTA and FQGTGA. CDR3 sequence reads: CASSPTGGGYTF. DNA of the CDR3: TGTGCCAGCAGCCCGACAGGGGGCGGCTACACCTTC. Complete variable domain (other parts from reference TRBV7-3 and TRBJ1-2): GAGVSQTPSNKVTEKGKYVELRCDPISGHTALYWYRQSLGQGPEFLIYFQGTGAADDSGLPNDRFFAVRPEGSVSTLKIQRTERGDSAVYLCASSPTGGGYTFGSGTRLTVV.

The chain recombines TRBV7-9 with TRBJ2-7, with 7 bases matching TRBD1. The germline gives CDR1 SEHNR, CDR2 FQNEAQ (reference sequence). The CDR3 runs to 19 residues. Unmatched junction bases numbered 18, after V lost 2 bases and J lost 2 bases. CDR3: CASSLYPDQGDSLTYEQYF. The CDR3 DNA follows: TGTGCCAGCAGCTTATATCCTGATCAGGGGGACAGCCTTACCTACGAGCAGTACTTC.

In regard to this clone: A junction boundary mismatches the germline segment, possibly from a read error. V and J are TRBV5-1 and TRBJ2-7, with 13 bases matching TRBD2. Per germline, CDR1 SGHRS and CDR2 YFSETQ. The CDR3 extends over 15 amino acids. The CDR3 DNA reads TGCGCCAGCAGTTTGGGACTAGCGGGGTACTACGAGCAGTACTTC. This sequence encodes CASSLGLAGYYEQYF.

This clone was observed once. The genes are TRBV28 and TRBJ2-5; 8 bases map to TRBD1. V shed 8 bases and J 5 bases; nucleotides not matched to a gene: 13. The CDR3 runs to 15 residues. The germline CDR1 and CDR2 sequences are MDHEN and SYDVKM. The CDR3 here is CASEPGTGLGETQYF. CDR3 sequence (DNA): TGTGCCAGCGAACCTGGGACAGGCCTTGGTGAGACCCAGTACTTC.

Of note for this clone: The junction differs from germline at one of its ends, possibly a read error. Other DNA sequences from this sample encode an identical CDR3 as well. This sequence joins TRBV7-9 and TRBJ1-1; no reliable D call. This CDR3 spans 12 amino acids. The germline CDR1 and CDR2 sequences are SEHNR and FQNEAQ (reference sequence). CDR3 protein: CSSSGGNTEAFF. The CDR3 DNA sequence: TGTTCCAGCAGCGGAGGGAACACTGAAGCTTTCTTT.

This clone has only a few counts. The chain recombines TRBV5-1 with TRBJ1-4; no clear D. From germline, CDR1 is SGHRS and CDR2 YFSETQ. Trimming pared 0 bases from V and 4 bases from J, leaving 7 bases between. There are 14 residues in the CDR3. The CDR3 loop reads CASSLAQINEKLFF. The CDR3 DNA sequence: TGCGCCAGCAGCTTGGCACAGATTAATGAAAAACTGTTTTTT.

The chain links TRBV6-5 to TRBJ1-1, with D possibly matching TRBD1 (5 bases). Trimming took 2 bases from V and 0 from J, leaving 7 bases between them. Germline V lookup: CDR1 MNHEY, CDR2 SVGAGI. CDR3 length equals 14 residues. This chain's CDR3 is CASSYARVNTEAFF. The CDR3 DNA reads TGTGCCAGCAGTTACGCCAGGGTGAACACTGAAGCTTTCTTT.

The genes are TRBV7-2 and TRBJ2-3; TRBD2 agrees at 9 bases. With V trimmed by 1 base and J by 6 bases, 8 bases remained unmatched. The germline CDR1 and CDR2 sequences are SGHTA and FQGNSA. The CDR3 has 16 amino acids. The CDR3, as DNA: TGTGCCAGCAGCTTAGTAGGCGCGGGGGGGCGCGATACGCAGTATTTT. Protein sequence: CASSLVGAGGRDTQYF.

The rearrangement joins TRBV28 to TRBJ2-7, with TRBD1 matching over 9 bases. The CDR3 spans 15 residues. From germline, CDR1 is MDHEN and CDR2 SYDVKM. V was pared by 3 bases and J by 3 bases, with 6 bases of the junction left unmatched. In nucleotides, the CDR3 is TGTGCCAGCAGTTTCCCCGGGACAGGGAGCTACGAGCAGTACTTC. This codes for CASSFPGTGSYEQYF.

This clone appeared once. The chain uses TRBV27 and TRBJ2-5, with a possible D match to TRBD2 (6 bases). The germline V and J ends were trimmed by 2 bases and 7 bases, with 17 bases remaining between them. Germline-derived CDR1 and CDR2 are MNHEY and SMNVEV (reference sequence). This CDR3 spans 15 amino acids. The CDR3 loop reads CASSLLGGSSGTQYF. The CDR3 DNA follows: TGTGCCAGCAGTTTACTGGGAGGCTCCTCTGGGACCCAGTACTTC.

V usage is TRBV25-1 and J usage is TRBJ2-1, with 7 bases aligning to TRBD2. The trim removed 3 bases at V and 0 bases at J, leaving 2 bases unmatched. The CDR3 spans 15 residues. Germline CDR1 is MGHDK and CDR2 is SYGVNS. This CDR3 reads CASSEGGGSYNEQFF. The DNA of the CDR3 is TGTGCCAGCAGTGAGGGCGGGGGCTCCTACAATGAGCAGTTCTTC.

The chain recombines TRBV7-9 with TRBJ2-4; tentatively, D is TRBD2 (5 bases). The CDR3 totals 13 residues. Looked up from germline, CDR1 is SEHNR and CDR2 is FQNEAQ (reference sequence). V gave up 0 bases and J gave up 13 bases, with 13 bases separating them. CDR3 sequence (DNA): TGTGCCAGCAGCTTAGCAACTAGAGCCCCCCAGTACTTC. Translating gives CASSLATRAPQYF.

The V call is TRBV2, the J call TRBJ2-2; D is possibly TRBD1 (5 bases). Trimming took off 7 bases at V and 7 bases at J, with 19 bases between the two ends. The CDR3 has 15 residues. The V gene's germline CDR1 is SNHLY and CDR2 FYNNEI. Written as DNA, the CDR3 is TGTGCCAGCAATCCCTACACCGGGCAGGGCGGGGAGCTGTTTTTT. This sequence encodes CASNPYTGQGGELFF.

Note on this clone: The sample contains more than one DNA sequence encoding this CDR3. This sequence joins TRBV9 and TRBJ2-3; D call uncertain. Trimming took off 2 bases at V and 3 bases at J, with 4 bases between the two ends. This CDR3 region has 12 residues. Germline CDR1 reads SGDLS; CDR2 reads YYNGEE. DNA of the CDR3: TGTGCCAGCAGCGTGGCAACAGATACGCAGTATTTT. It codes for CASSVATDTQYF.

The rearrangement links TRBV6-1 to TRBJ1-2; 7 bases fit TRBD1. V was clipped by 5 bases and J by 7 bases; unmatched bases: 10. Per germline, CDR1 MNHNS and CDR2 SASEGT. CDR3 size: 14 residues. CDR3 residues: CASSTGDGPVGYTF. The CDR3 nucleotides read TGTGCCAGCAGTACAGGGGACGGGCCAGTTGGCTACACCTTC.

The chain recombines TRBV27 with TRBJ2-1; TRBD2 matches at 7 bases. V dropped 0 bases and J dropped 5; count of bases not matched to a gene: 4. CDR1 is MNHEY and CDR2 is SMNVEV in the germline V gene (reference sequence). This CDR3 is built from 15 residues. CDR3: CASSLSKRGNNEQFF. CDR3 nucleotides: TGTGCCAGCAGTTTATCGAAGCGGGGTAACAATGAGCAGTTCTTC.

The chain couples TRBV28 to TRBJ1-2; D possibly corresponds to TRBD1 (5 bases). CDR3 size: 15 residues. V lost 6 bases, J lost 4 bases, and 18 bases lay in between. Per germline, CDR1 MDHEN and CDR2 SYDVKM. CDR3 nucleotides: TGTGCCAGCAGCCCCTTCAACAGGCCCTTCTATGGCTACACCTTC. Amino acids: CASSPFNRPFYGYTF.